The 18 T cell receptor beta chains below were found in one sample sequenced in a study of PD-1 blockade in classical Hodgkin lymphoma. Time point: cycle 4 day 1 (C4D1), after 6 weeks of nivolumab. Brentuximab vedotin exposure varied, and every patient relapsed after autologous stem cell transplantation. Sequencing was performed with immunoSEQ multiplex PCR; in TCRdb, only in-frame clones are kept and a portion is missing. This table has about 50,000 clones, around 74% appearing once. Source: peripheral blood mononuclear cells (PBMCs), taken before the fourth cycle of nivolumab. These TCRs come from a human donor with classical Hodgkin lymphoma.

The V call is TRBV6-6, the J call TRBJ1-1; possibly TRBD1 for D (6 bases). The CDR3 length is 13 residues. CDR1 is MNHNY and CDR2 is SVGAGI in the germline V gene (reference sequence). Trimming left V 0 bases short and J 11 bases short, with 13 bases between. Here the CDR3 DNA reads TGTGCCAGCAGTTACTCGGGCCAGGGACATGCTTTCTTT. It specifies CASSYSGQGHAFF.

Only a few counts were recorded for this clone. The chain carries TRBV28 and TRBJ2-6; D may be TRBD1 or TRBD2 (5 bases each). V gave up 3 bases and J gave up 0 bases, with 6 bases separating them. Germline V gives CDR1 MDHEN, CDR2 SYDVKM. The CDR3 contains 15 residues. CDR3 coding DNA: TGTGCCAGCAGTTTTGGGGGCTCTGGGGCCAACGTCCTGACTTTC. Translation: CASSFGGSGANVLTF.

This chain joins TRBV28 and TRBJ2-7, with D possibly matching TRBD1 (6 bases). The CDR3 totals 15 residues. The germline V and J ends were trimmed by 5 bases and 2 bases, with 16 bases remaining between them. Per germline, CDR1 MDHEN and CDR2 SYDVKM. CDR3 in DNA: TGTGCCAGCAGTCTGGGGGCAGGGGATCCCTACGAGCAGTACTTC. The encoded protein is CASSLGAGDPYEQYF.

The V gene is TRBV5-1, the J gene TRBJ2-1; the D gene is possibly TRBD2 (6 bases). CDR1 and CDR2 from the germline V gene are SGHRS and YFSETQ. The CDR3 sequence is 19 residues long. V was shortened by 4 bases and J by 1 base, with 24 bases between the two germline ends. CDR3 coding DNA: TGCGCCAGCAGCCTTCCCTTAGTTACCGGGACTCCTTCCTACAATGAGCAGTTCTTC. Its translation is CASSLPLVTGTPSYNEQFF.

The chain combines TRBV5-1 with TRBJ2-5; tentative D call: TRBD2 (5 bases). Germline V CDR1 and CDR2: SGHRS, YFSETQ. This CDR3 region has 14 residues. V dropped 0 bases and J dropped 5 bases, with 11 bases sitting between them. CDR3 DNA sequence: TGCGCCAGCAGCTTGGAGCTAGCTACCGAGACCCAGTACTTC. Residues: CASSLELATETQYF. Using reference TRBV5-1 and TRBJ2-5 for the parts outside the CDR3, the full variable domain is KAGVTQTPRYLIKTRGQQVTLSCSPISGHRSVSWYQQTPGQGLQFLFEYFSETQRNKGNFPGRFSGRQFSNSRSEMNVSTLELGDSALYLCASSLELATETQYFGPGTRLLVL.

The J gene is TRBJ2-1, the V gene TRBV10-2; possible D gene TRBD2, 6 bases. The CDR3 is 15 residues long. Trimming left V 0 bases short and J 7 bases short, with 13 bases between. Germline CDR1 WSHSY, CDR2 SAAADI. In nucleotides, the CDR3 is TGCGCCAGCAGTGAGTCGGGCGGGGACCTGAATGAGCAGTTCTTC. This gives the protein CASSESGGDLNEQFF.

This clone occurred many times. The CDR3 is CASSMGGQSVFSYGYTF. The CDR3 DNA is TGTGCCAGCAGCATGGGGGGACAGAGTGTATTTTCCTATGGCTACACCTTC. This sequence joins TRBV5-6 and TRBJ1-2; 7 nucleotides match TRBD1. Germline V gene sequence: CDR1 SGHDT, CDR2 YYEEEE. The CDR3 covers 17 residues. Losses at the gene ends were 4 bases for V and 4 bases for J; bases not matched to a gene: 16. Full variable domain (missing parts from reference TRBV5-6 and TRBJ1-2): DAGVTQSPTHLIKTRGQQVTLRCSPKSGHDTVSWYQQALGQGPQFIFQYYEEEERQRGNFPDRFSGHQFPNYSSELNVNALLLGDSALYLCASSMGGQSVFSYGYTFGSGTRLTVV.

J is TRBJ2-2 and V is TRBV11-3, with D possibly matching TRBD2 (6 bases). V lost 0 bases and J lost 1, with 12 bases in between. The CDR3 length is 17 residues. CDR1 and CDR2 (germline): SGHNT, YENEEA. CDR3 bases: TGTGCCAGCAGCTTAGATGACTGGCGGGGGAACACCGGGGAGCTGTTTTTT. Protein sequence: CASSLDDWRGNTGELFF.

This chain links TRBV4-1 with TRBJ2-4, with TRBD1 matching over 9 bases. Germline V gene lookup returns CDR1 MGHRA and CDR2 YSYEKL. After removal of 4 bases from V and 10 bases from J, the junction contained 11 bases not matched to a gene. This CDR3 spans 15 amino acids. The chain's CDR3 is CASSRGQGIKGIQYF. The CDR3 bases are TGCGCCAGCAGCCGAGGACAGGGGATTAAAGGGATTCAGTACTTC.

The gene calls are TRBV7-2 and TRBJ2-1, with 9 nucleotides matching TRBD2. The CDR3 covers 13 residues. The V and J ends lost 5 bases and 8 bases, in that order; junction bases with no gene match: 4. Germline CDR1 and CDR2: SGHTA and FQGNSA. The CDR3, as DNA: TGTGCCAGCAGCCGGACTAGCGCGTATGAGCAGTTCTTC. Translated, it gives CASSRTSAYEQFF.

The chain joins TRBV11-2 to TRBJ1-1; D perhaps matches TRBD1 (6 bases). The V end lost 5 bases, the J end lost 0 bases, and 10 bases lay between the germline ends. From germline, CDR1 is SGHAT and CDR2 FQNNGV. There are 14 residues in the CDR3. The chain's CDR3 is CASSGDRLNTEAFF. In DNA form, the CDR3 reads TGTGCCAGCAGCGGAGACAGGTTGAACACTGAAGCTTTCTTT.

The chain combines TRBV7-2 with TRBJ2-7, with D perhaps TRBD2 (5 bases). V was pared by 1 base and J by 3 bases, with 10 bases between. The CDR3 covers 14 residues. Germline V lookup: CDR1 SGHTA, CDR2 FQGNSA. The chain's CDR3 is CASSLGLLVYEQYF. CDR3 in DNA: TGTGCCAGCAGCTTAGGCCTACTAGTCTACGAGCAGTACTTC.

The rearrangement uses TRBV5-5 and TRBJ1-2, with a possible D match to TRBD1 (5 bases). Trimming shortened V by 7 bases and J by 5 bases, and 15 bases separated the two germline ends. The CDR3 has 13 residues. Per germline, CDR1 SGHKS and CDR2 YYEKEE (reference sequence). The DNA for the CDR3 is TGTGCCAGCTCCTCCCGGGGCGGTTATGGCTACACCTTC. Residues: CASSSRGGYGYTF.

This clone was seen once. The chain joins TRBV7-9 to TRBJ2-3; 7 nucleotides align to TRBD1. The germline V gene has CDR1 SEHNR and CDR2 FQNEAQ (reference sequence). V lost 2 bases to trimming and J lost 3 bases; unmatched junction nucleotides: 5. The CDR3 contains 15 residues. CDR3 region: CASSLKGAGTDTQYF. The CDR3 DNA reads as TGTGCCAGCAGCTTAAAGGGGGCCGGGACAGATACGCAGTATTTT.

A word on this clone: An end of the junction differs from the germline gene, which may be a read error. This chain joins TRBV7-7 and TRBJ2-5; 7 nucleotides line up with TRBD2. From germline, CDR1 is SSHAT and CDR2 FNYEAQ (reference sequence). CDR3 length equals 14 residues. The CDR3 DNA is TGTGCTAGCAGCTGGGGGGGAGGGCGAGAGACCCAGTACTTC. This translates into CASSWGGGRETQYF. The variable domain in full, with the rest retrieved from reference TRBV7-7 and TRBJ2-5, is GAGVSQSPRYKVTKRGQDVTLRCDPISSHATLYWYQQALGQGPEFLTYFNYEAQPDKSGLPSDRFSAERPEGSISTLTIQRTEQRDSAMYRCASSWGGGRETQYFGPGTRLLVL.

About this clone itself: This specimen includes other DNA sequences encoding the same CDR3. This chain uses TRBV9 with TRBJ2-7; 10 bases line up with TRBD2. The ends lost 0 bases at V and 6 bases at J; junction bases unmatched: 6. Germline CDR1 SGDLS, CDR2 YYNGEE. The CDR3 sequence is 15 residues long. CDR3 sequence: CASSVGLAGVSEQYF. Here the CDR3 DNA reads TGTGCCAGCAGCGTAGGCCTAGCGGGAGTCTCCGAGCAGTACTTC.

This clone was picked up one time. This chain uses TRBV10-3 with TRBJ2-7; D is unclear. The germline CDR1 and CDR2 sequences are ENHRY and SYGVKD. The ends were cut back, 0 bases at V and 3 bases at J, with 15 bases in the middle. The CDR3 length is 16 residues. CDR3 bases: TGTGCCATCAGTGAGTCCGGAGCCTCCAGAATCTACGAGCAGTACTTC. This gives the protein CAISESGASRIYEQYF.

The rearrangement joins TRBV21-1 to TRBJ2-5; the DNA was not compared with TRBD2, the D call given in the table. TRBV21-1 is given as a pseudogene. The CDR3 extends over 10 amino acids. CDR3 in amino acids: CASSGGRTYF. For the CDR3, the DNA is TGTGCCAGCAGCGGAGGACGTACGTACTTC.